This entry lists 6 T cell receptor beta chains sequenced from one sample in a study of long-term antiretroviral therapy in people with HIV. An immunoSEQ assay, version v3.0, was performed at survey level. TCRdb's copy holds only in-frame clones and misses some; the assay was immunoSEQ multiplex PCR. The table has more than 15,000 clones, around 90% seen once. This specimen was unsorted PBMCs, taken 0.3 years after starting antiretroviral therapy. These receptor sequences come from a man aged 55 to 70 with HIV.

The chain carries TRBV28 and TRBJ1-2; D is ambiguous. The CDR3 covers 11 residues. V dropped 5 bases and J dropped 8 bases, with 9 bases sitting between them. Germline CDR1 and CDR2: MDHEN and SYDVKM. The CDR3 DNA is TGTGCCAGCAGTCGCATGGGGGGCTACACCTTC. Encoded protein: CASSRMGGYTF.

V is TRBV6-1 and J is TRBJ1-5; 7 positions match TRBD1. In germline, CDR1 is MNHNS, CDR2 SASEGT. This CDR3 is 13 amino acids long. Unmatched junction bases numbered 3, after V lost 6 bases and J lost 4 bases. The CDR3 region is CASRAGGNQPQHF. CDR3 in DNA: TGTGCCAGCAGGGCAGGGGGTAATCAGCCCCAGCATTTT.

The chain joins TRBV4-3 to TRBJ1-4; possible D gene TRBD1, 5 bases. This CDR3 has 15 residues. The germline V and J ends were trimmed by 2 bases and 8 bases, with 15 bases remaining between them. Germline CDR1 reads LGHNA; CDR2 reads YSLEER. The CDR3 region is CASSQTGAPPEKLFF. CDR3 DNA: TGCGCCAGCAGCCAAACCGGGGCCCCGCCCGAAAAACTGTTTTTT.

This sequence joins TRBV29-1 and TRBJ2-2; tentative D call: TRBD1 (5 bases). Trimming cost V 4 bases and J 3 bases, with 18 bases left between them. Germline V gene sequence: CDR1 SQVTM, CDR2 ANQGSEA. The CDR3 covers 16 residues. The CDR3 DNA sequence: TGCAGCGTTGCGCGCAGGGTGTCTGGGGACACCGGGGAGCTGTTTTTT. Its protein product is CSVARRVSGDTGELFF.

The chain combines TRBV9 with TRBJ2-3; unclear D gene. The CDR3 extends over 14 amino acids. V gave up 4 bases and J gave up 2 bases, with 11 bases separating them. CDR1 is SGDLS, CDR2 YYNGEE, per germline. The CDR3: CASSPRQYTDTQYF. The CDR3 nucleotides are TGTGCCAGCAGCCCACGGCAGTACACAGATACGCAGTATTTT.

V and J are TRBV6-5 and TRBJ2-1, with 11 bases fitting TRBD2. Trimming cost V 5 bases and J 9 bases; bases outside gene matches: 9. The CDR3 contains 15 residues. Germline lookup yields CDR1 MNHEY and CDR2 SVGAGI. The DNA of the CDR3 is TGTGCCAGCAGTATCGGGACTAGCGGTGGTAGTGAGCAGTTCTTC. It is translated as CASSIGTSGGSEQFF.